Shown below are 20 T cell receptor beta chains from a single sample sequenced in a study of blood T cell repertoires in COVID-19. TCRdb's copy holds only in-frame clones and misses some; the assay was immunoSEQ multiplex PCR. The table has approximately 100,000 clones, approximately 85% seen once. The sequenced sample was peripheral blood. All receptors come from a human donor in a cohort sampled during active COVID-19.

The chain joins TRBV7-3 to TRBJ1-3, with 7 bases matching TRBD1. The CDR3 totals 15 residues. The germline V gene encodes CDR1 SGHTA and CDR2 FQGTGA. The ends lost 2 bases at V and 3 bases at J; junction bases unmatched: 4. The CDR3 here is CASSLGGGYGNTIYF. DNA of the CDR3: TGTGCCAGCAGCTTAGGAGGGGGCTATGGAAACACCATATATTTT.

This sequence joins TRBV10-3 and TRBJ1-5; no firm D call. CDR1 and CDR2 (germline): ENHRY, SYGVKD. This CDR3 is built from 13 residues. Trimming took off 6 bases at V and 3 bases at J, with 9 bases between the two ends. The CDR3 coding sequence is TGTGCCATCAGCCGCGGCCCCAATCAGCCCCAGCATTTT. Translation: CAISRGPNQPQHF.

The chain joins TRBV4-3 to TRBJ2-7, with a possible D match to TRBD1 (5 bases). V was shortened by 0 bases and J by 2 bases, with 11 bases between the two germline ends. The V gene's germline CDR1 is LGHNA and CDR2 YSLEER. The CDR3 has 15 amino acids. The CDR3 nucleotides are TGCGCCAGCAGCCAAGAGGGGCAGACCCCCTACGAGCAGTACTTC. It yields the protein CASSQEGQTPYEQYF.

This chain uses TRBV7-2 with TRBJ2-2; unclear D gene. The CDR3 runs to 16 residues. Trimming left V 2 bases short and J 0 bases short, with 10 bases between. Germline CDR1 and CDR2: SGHTA and FQGNSA. CDR3 nucleotides: TGTGCCAGCAGCTTAAGCCTCTCCCCGAACACCGGGGAGCTGTTTTTT. Translated: CASSLSLSPNTGELFF.

This chain joins TRBV9 and TRBJ1-2; D is ambiguous. V was clipped by 4 bases and J by 8 bases, with 15 bases between them. Per the germline V gene, CDR1 is SGDLS and CDR2 is YYNGEE. The CDR3 is made up of 13 amino acids. The CDR3 sequence is CASSTRRTGGYTF. CDR3 in DNA: TGTGCCAGCAGCACTCGTCGGACGGGGGGCTACACCTTC.

On this clone itself: Other DNA sequences of this sample code for an identical CDR3. This chain connects TRBV7-9 to TRBJ1-2, with D possibly matching TRBD1 (6 bases). The CDR3 sequence is 13 residues long. Trimming left V 4 bases short and J 2 bases short, with 8 bases between. In germline, CDR1 is SEHNR, CDR2 FQNEAQ (reference sequence). The CDR3 here is CASSSGTNYGYTF. In DNA form, the CDR3 reads TGTGCCAGCAGCTCCGGGACAAACTATGGCTACACCTTC.

The chain joins TRBV2 to TRBJ1-2, with 8 bases that match TRBD1. This CDR3 contains 15 residues. Trimming cost V 11 bases and J 4 bases; bases outside gene matches: 15. Germline CDR1 is SNHLY and CDR2 is FYNNEI. Here the CDR3 DNA reads TGTGCCCTATACTACCAGGGGGCGCAAGTCTATGGCTACACCTTC. Its translation: CALYYQGAQVYGYTF.

This rearrangement joins TRBV6-1 to TRBJ1-5, with 8 bases fitting TRBD1. Germline V CDR1 and CDR2: MNHNS, SASEGT. The V gene end was trimmed by 1 base and the J gene end by 10 bases; junction bases not matched to a gene: 6. The CDR3 length is 14 residues. The CDR3 DNA reads TGTGCCAGCAGTGAAGGGGACAGGCACCTCCCCCAGCATTTT. Protein sequence: CASSEGDRHLPQHF.

V usage is TRBV9 and J usage is TRBJ2-3; 7 positions match TRBD2. Germline assignment: CDR1 SGDLS and CDR2 YYNGEE. Trimming cost V 4 bases and J 1 base; bases outside gene matches: 6. The CDR3 contains 15 residues. The CDR3 nucleotides are TGTGCCAGCAGCCCCGTGGCGGGGGGCACAGATACGCAGTATTTT. As protein: CASSPVAGGTDTQYF.

The chain uses TRBV10-1 and TRBJ1-5; D is unclear. Germline assignment: CDR1 WNHNN and CDR2 SYGVQD (reference sequence). This CDR3 has 14 residues. V shed 8 bases and J shed 7 bases, with 18 bases lying between them. CDR3 protein: CASRLVSAGQPQHF. The CDR3 DNA reads as TGCGCCAGCCGTCTCGTAAGCGCGGGGCAGCCCCAGCATTTT.

This chain joins TRBV27 and TRBJ2-3; 9 bases are shared with TRBD1. The V gene's germline CDR1 is MNHEY and CDR2 SMNVEV (reference sequence). After removal of 4 bases from V and 7 bases from J, the junction contained 6 bases not matched to a gene. This CDR3 has 14 residues. CDR3 DNA: TGTGCCAGCAGTTCCCGGGACAGGGCATATACGCAGTATTTT. Its translation: CASSSRDRAYTQYF.

J is TRBJ2-3 and V is TRBV28, with TRBD2 identical over 9 bases. The CDR3 runs to 14 residues. With V trimmed by 7 bases and J by 3 bases, 5 bases remained unmatched. The germline V gene has CDR1 MDHEN and CDR2 SYDVKM. For the CDR3, the DNA is TGTGCCAGCACGGGTAGCGGGAGTACAGATACGCAGTATTTT. This encodes CASTGSGSTDTQYF.

The chain couples TRBV7-9 to TRBJ1-5; D ambiguous. Trimming took 5 bases from V and 5 from J, leaving 13 bases between them. Germline CDR1 reads SEHNR; CDR2 reads FQNEAQ (reference sequence). This CDR3 contains 14 residues. CDR3 sequence: CASSPVLGDQPQHF. The CDR3 coding sequence is TGTGCCAGCAGCCCCGTCCTCGGAGATCAGCCCCAGCATTTT.

The chain carries TRBV6-6 and TRBJ1-6; D gene unclear. Germline values: CDR1 MNHNY, CDR2 SVGAGI (reference sequence). Trimming removed 2 bases from V and 7 bases from J, with 12 bases in between. The CDR3 totals 15 residues. In nucleotides, the CDR3 is TGTGCCAGCAGTTACGGGGAGCCTACCAATTCACCCCTCCACTTT. Protein product: CASSYGEPTNSPLHF.

The rearrangement links TRBV5-1 to TRBJ2-5; D may be TRBD2 (5 bases). The CDR3 has 16 amino acids. The germline gives CDR1 SGHRS, CDR2 YFSETQ. V shed 4 bases and J shed 0 bases, with 16 bases lying between them. CDR3 nucleotides: TGCGCCAGCAGCACTCGGGGTCCTGCAAACCAAGAGACCCAGTACTTC. It specifies CASSTRGPANQETQYF.

The chain employs TRBV9 and TRBJ2-2; 8 bases fit TRBD1. Germline CDR1 is SGDLS and CDR2 is YYNGEE. The CDR3 consists of 15 residues. Losses at the gene ends were 4 bases for V and 5 bases for J; bases not matched to a gene: 7. CDR3 loop: CASSLDRGRTGELFF. DNA for the CDR3: TGTGCCAGCAGCCTTGACAGGGGCCGGACCGGGGAGCTGTTTTTT.

V and J are TRBV5-1 and TRBJ2-3; D uncertain. Germline CDR1 and CDR2: SGHRS and YFSETQ. The length of the CDR3 is 14 residues. Trimming shortened V by 2 bases and J by 0 bases, and 7 bases separated the two germline ends. In nucleotides, the CDR3 is TGCGCCAGCAGCTTTTCGGAGAGCACAGATACGCAGTATTTT. Amino acids: CASSFSESTDTQYF.

The CDR3 reads CASSRTSGGTDTQYF. The CDR3 region has the DNA TGTGCCAGCAGCCGTACTAGCGGGGGGACAGATACGCAGTATTTT. The chain has TRBV9 and TRBJ2-3, with 12 bases lining up with TRBD2. The trim removed 4 bases at V and 3 bases at J, leaving 3 bases unmatched. Germline V lookup: CDR1 SGDLS, CDR2 YYNGEE. This CDR3 region has 15 residues.

V and J are TRBV3-1 (or the pseudogene TRBV3-2) and TRBJ2-7; 7 bases are shared with TRBD1. This CDR3 contains 15 residues. J lost 2 bases, V lost 1 base, and 5 bases had no gene match. Germline CDR1 LGHDT, CDR2 YNNKEL (reference sequence). Written as DNA, the CDR3 is TGTGCCAGCAGCCAAGGGGCGCAGGGGGCCTACGAGCAGTACTTC. It codes for CASSQGAQGAYEQYF.

CDR3 amino acids: CASSVEGSGGPGGELFF. In DNA form, the CDR3 reads TGTGCCAGCAGCGTAGAAGGTAGCGGGGGGCCCGGCGGGGAGCTGTTTTTT. This chain uses TRBV9 with TRBJ2-2; 10 bases agree with TRBD2. The CDR3 consists of 17 residues. Germline lookup yields CDR1 SGDLS and CDR2 YYNGEE. V gave up 0 bases and J gave up 7 bases; unmatched junction bases: 9. Full variable domain (rest looked up from reference TRBV9 and TRBJ2-2): DSGVTQTPKHLITATGQRVTLRCSPRSGDLSVYWYQQSLDQGLQFLIQYYNGEERAKGNILERFSAQQFPDLHSELNLSSLELGDSALYFCASSVEGSGGPGGELFFGEGSRLTVL.